A single TCR beta chain is shown here with its context. These data originate in a study of CD8 T cells in Susac syndrome. With random hexamers, reverse transcription was performed on about 0.5 to 1 ug of RNA. MiXCR, run by TCRdb on the immunoSEQ multiplex PCR reads, gives a single entry per CDR3 protein. The sample consists of 110,000 to 150,000 distinct CDR3 sequences, nearly 97% of them appearing once. Germline-derived CDR1 and CDR2 are MNHEY and SMNVEV (reference sequence). The CDR3 length is 13 residues. V gave up 5 bases and J gave up 1 base, with 9 bases separating them. The chain couples TRBV27 to TRBJ2-7, with D hard to call. The receptor's source is a human donor with Susac syndrome. Specimen: CD4+ T cells from PBMCs. CDR3 bases: TGTGCCAGCAGTCCGCATGGTTCCTACGAGCAGTACTTC. Its translation: CASSPHGSYEQYF.